Listed below are T cell receptor beta chains from one sample, sequenced in a study of early T cells in non-severe SARS-CoV-2 infection. Via MiXCR, TCRdb re-called the 5' RACE reads, giving one row per CDR3 protein. The sample includes 70,000 to 90,000 distinct CDR3 sequences, about 10% seen only once; the top ten take 6.5% to 9%. The material sequenced was whole blood, taken at baseline. The receptors originated from an adult who was a healthcare worker with PCR-confirmed SARS-CoV-2 infection or an uninfected control (not recorded which). CDR3s include the opening cysteine and the closing phenylalanine or tryptophan. A D gene is named only where the DNA matches it firmly. Not all rows give a size; the values are once, few, many and, for expanded clones, a class.

V: TRBV6-5
J: TRBJ2-7
size: once
D: -
length: 13
CDR3: CATQQGGRHEQYF
DNA: TGTGCCACCCAGCAAGGGGGTCGCCACGAGCAGTACTTC

V: TRBV19
J: TRBJ2-7
size: few
D: -
length: 15
CDR3: CASSIDLRSGGEQYF
DNA: TGTGCCAGTAGTATAGATCTTCGGAGCGGAGGCGAGCAGTACTTC

V: TRBV11-2
J: TRBJ2-6
size: many
D: -
length: 16
CDR3: CASSFTMLSGANVLTF
DNA: TGTGCCAGCAGCTTCACAATGCTATCTGGGGCCAACGTCCTGACTTTC

V: TRBV12-3/TRBV12-4
J: TRBJ2-7
size: many
D: TRBD2
length: 13
CDR3: CASRSTSASQQYF
DNA: TGTGCCAGCAGATCCACTAGCGCCTCTCAGCAGTACTTC

V: TRBV5-1
J: TRBJ2-1
size: many
D: TRBD2
length: 17
CDR3: CASSLAPGLAGGNEQFF
DNA: TGCGCCAGCAGCTTGGCCCCGGGACTAGCGGGAGGCAATGAGCAGTTCTTC

V: TRBV27
J: TRBJ1-4
size: few
D: -
length: 12
CDR3: CASSSHREKLFF
DNA: TGTGCCAGCAGTTCGCATCGGGAAAAACTGTTTTTT

V: TRBV5-1
J: TRBJ1-3
size: -
D: -
length: 17
CDR3: CASSPRAQGSSGNTIYF
DNA: TGCGCCAGCAGCCCTCGAGCTCAGGGCAGCTCTGGAAACACCATATATTTT

V: TRBV6-6
J: TRBJ2-3
size: many
D: -
length: 12
CDR3: CASRAATDTQYF
DNA: TGTGCCAGCAGAGCGGCCACAGATACGCAGTATTTT

V: TRBV12-3/TRBV12-4
J: TRBJ1-1
size: many
D: -
length: 13
CDR3: CASSLRVNTEAFF
DNA: TGTGCCAGCAGTTTAAGGGTGAACACTGAAGCTTTCTTT

V: TRBV7-2
J: TRBJ2-5
size: -
D: -
length: 13
CDR3: CASSQTSKETQYF
DNA: TGTGCCAGCAGCCAAACTAGTAAAGAGACCCAGTACTTC

V: TRBV20-1
J: TRBJ1-1
size: many
D: -
length: 14
CDR3: CSASGLPGRTEAFF
DNA: TGCAGTGCTAGCGGACTACCCGGGAGGACTGAAGCTTTCTTT